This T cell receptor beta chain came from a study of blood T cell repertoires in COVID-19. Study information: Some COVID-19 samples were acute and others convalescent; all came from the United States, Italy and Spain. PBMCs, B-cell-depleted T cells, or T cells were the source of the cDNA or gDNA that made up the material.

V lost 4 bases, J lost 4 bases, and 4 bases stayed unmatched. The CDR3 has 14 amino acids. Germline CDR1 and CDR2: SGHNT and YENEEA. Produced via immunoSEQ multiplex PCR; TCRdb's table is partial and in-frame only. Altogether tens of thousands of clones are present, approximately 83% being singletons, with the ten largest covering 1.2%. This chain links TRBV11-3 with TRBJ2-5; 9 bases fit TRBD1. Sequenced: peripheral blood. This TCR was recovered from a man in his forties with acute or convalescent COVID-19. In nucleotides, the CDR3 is TGTGCCAGCAGCTCGGGACAGGGAATAGAGACCCAGTACTTC. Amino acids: CASSSGQGIETQYF.